This paragraph covers one TCR beta chain sequence. The sample comes from a study of T cell responses to AZD1222 COVID-19 vaccine. Sequencing was performed with immunoSEQ multiplex PCR; in TCRdb, only in-frame clones are kept and a portion is missing. The repertoire holds over 120,000 clones, 80% to 95% seen once, with roughly 5.1% in the top ten. The input for sequencing was peripheral blood, taken on day 0 of AZD1222 vaccination. The clonotype was recovered from an adult in good health.

In DNA, the CDR3 is TGTGCCAGCAGTGACCACAGGGGAAGTTGGGCTTTCTTT. This encodes CASSDHRGSWAFF. The V and J genes are TRBV6-1 and TRBJ1-1; TRBD1 agrees at 7 bases. The CDR3 consists of 13 residues. Germline V gene lookup returns CDR1 MNHNS and CDR2 SASEGT. V was pared by 3 bases and J by 11 bases, with 9 bases of the junction left unmatched.